The 27 T cell receptor beta chains given below trace back to one sample, sequenced in a study of CD8 T cells in ankylosing spondylitis. MiXCR, applied by TCRdb to the 5' RACE reads, yields one record per CDR3 protein. Seen here are approximately 150,000 distinct CDR3 sequences, about 32% observed once, and the top ten hold 4.5% to 6%. The sample taken for sequencing was synovial fluid, either unsorted or a sorted T cell fraction (not recorded which). The receptor set was obtained from a male donor with ankylosing spondylitis.

The DNA for the CDR3 is TGTGCCAGCAGCCGCTCCAGAGCGGGCCAAGAGACCCAGTACTTC. Translated: CASSRSRAGQETQYF. The chain has TRBV7-9 and TRBJ2-5; D possibly corresponds to TRBD2 (6 bases). CDR1 SEHNR and CDR2 FQNEAQ come from the germline V gene (reference sequence). The CDR3 length is 15 residues. V lost 5 bases to trimming and J lost 1 base, with 14 bases between them.

This clonotype was counted between two and nine times. The chain carries TRBV20-1 and TRBJ2-3; no firm D call. V was shortened by 3 bases and J by 0 bases, with 13 bases between the two germline ends. Germline loops: CDR1 DFQATT, CDR2 SNEGSKA (reference sequence). The CDR3 runs 15 residues. DNA of the CDR3: TGCAGTGCTAGTTCCACAGCGACTAGCACAGATACGCAGTATTTT. Its protein is CSASSTATSTDTQYF.

The chain employs TRBV11-1 and TRBJ1-1; D not resolved. The CDR3 consists of 12 residues. Germline V lookup: CDR1 SGHAT, CDR2 FQDESV (reference sequence). Trimming stripped 5 bases from V and 11 bases from J, with 15 bases between. CDR3 coding DNA: TGTGCCAGCAGCCCAGACCTGCGCTCGGCTTTCTTT. Translating gives CASSPDLRSAFF.

The J gene is TRBJ1-5, the V gene TRBV6-1; the D is unclear. Trimming pared 7 bases from V and 0 bases from J, leaving 13 bases between. The CDR3 sequence is 15 residues long. CDR1 and CDR2 from the germline V gene are MNHNS and SASEGT. The CDR3 loop reads CASKFRRYSNQPQHF. CDR3 DNA sequence: TGTGCCAGCAAATTCCGACGGTATAGCAATCAGCCCCAGCATTTT.

This clonotype has ten or more counts. V is TRBV12-3 or TRBV12-4 and J is TRBJ2-7; D possibly corresponds to TRBD1 (6 bases). The CDR3 length is 15 residues. V lost 2 bases and J lost 1, with 12 bases in between. The CDR3 spells CASSLQSGQSYEQYF. The DNA for the CDR3 is TGTGCCAGCAGTTTACAGTCAGGACAGTCCTACGAGCAGTACTTC.

In its sample, this clonotype was seen a few times. This chain links TRBV5-1 with TRBJ1-3, with D hard to call. Per the germline V gene, CDR1 is SGHRS and CDR2 is YFSETQ. The CDR3 is 12 amino acids. Trimming pared 0 bases from V and 6 bases from J, leaving 4 bases between. In nucleotides, the CDR3 is TGCGCCAGCAGCTTGGACCAAAACACCATATATTTT. It encodes CASSLDQNTIYF.

This clonotype was seen many times. The chain uses TRBV25-1 and TRBJ2-1, with TRBD1 identical over 9 bases. The CDR3 spans 16 residues. Looked up from germline, CDR1 is MGHDK and CDR2 is SYGVNS. V lost 1 base, J lost 6 bases, and 7 bases stayed unmatched. The CDR3 region has the DNA TGTGCCAGCAGTGAATTGGGGACAGGGTTGGGCAATGAGCAGTTCTTC. The encoded protein is CASSELGTGLGNEQFF.

This rearrangement joins TRBV21-1 to TRBJ2-7; the table's D gene call, TRBD1, was not cross checked with the DNA. TRBV21-1 is a known pseudogene. This CDR3 is built from 15 residues. CDR3 amino acids: CASSKQGVTAYEQYF. CDR3 nucleotide sequence: TGTGCCAGCAGCAAACAGGGGGTGACCGCCTACGAGCAGTACTTC.

In its sample, this clonotype was seen many times. The chain is built from TRBV5-1 and TRBJ1-1, with D unresolved. CDR3 length: 14 residues. Germline CDR1 reads SGHRS; CDR2 reads YFSETQ. V was trimmed by 0 bases and J by 0 bases, leaving 6 bases between them. In nucleotides, the CDR3 is TGCGCCAGCAGCTTGGACGGCATGAACACTGAAGCTTTCTTT. Amino acid sequence: CASSLDGMNTEAFF.

A few counts support this clonotype. The V call is TRBV10-3, the J call TRBJ2-5; D possibly corresponds to TRBD1 (6 bases). This CDR3 spans 15 amino acids. Germline CDR1 reads ENHRY; CDR2 reads SYGVKD. V shed 2 bases and J shed 1 base, with 11 bases lying between them. The CDR3 here is CAISEGTLLQETQYF. Here the CDR3 DNA reads TGTGCCATCAGTGAGGGGACACTACTCCAAGAGACCCAGTACTTC.

This clonotype was picked up one time. J is TRBJ1-5 and V is TRBV6-1, with D perhaps TRBD1 (6 bases). CDR3 length equals 16 residues. CDR1 and CDR2 from the germline V gene are MNHNS and SASEGT. V lost 5 bases and J 3 bases, leaving 17 bases between the germline ends. In DNA, the CDR3 is TGTGCCAGCAGTACACAGGGATGGGGAATCAATCAGCCCCAGCATTTT. Residues: CASSTQGWGINQPQHF.

This chain connects TRBV9 to TRBJ2-3, with 10 bases matching TRBD2. Germline V gene sequence: CDR1 SGDLS, CDR2 YYNGEE. The junction had 8 bases not matched to a gene; V was cut back by 4 bases and J by 6 bases. CDR3 length: 15 amino acids. The CDR3 DNA reads as TGTGCCAGCAGCACAAGCGGGGGGGATTTGGATACGCAGTATTTT. It codes for CASSTSGGDLDTQYF. Looking up the rest from reference TRBV9 and TRBJ2-3 gives the full variable domain: DSGVTQTPKHLITATGQRVTLRCSPRSGDLSVYWYQQSLDQGLQFLIQYYNGEERAKGNILERFSAQQFPDLHSELNLSSLELGDSALYFCASSTSGGDLDTQYFGPGTRLTVL.

This clonotype was detected many times. V and J are TRBV7-9 and TRBJ2-3, with 14 bases lining up with TRBD2. The CDR3 is 14 amino acids. The V and J ends lost 5 bases and 8 bases, in that order; junction bases with no gene match: 3. In germline, CDR1 is SEHNR, CDR2 FQNEAQ (reference sequence). CDR3: CASSRLAGGATQYF. The CDR3 nucleotides read TGTGCCAGCAGCAGACTAGCGGGAGGGGCTACGCAGTATTTT.

This rearrangement joins TRBV27 to TRBJ2-1; possible D gene TRBD2, 5 bases. With 6 bases removed from V and 10 bases from J, the gap between germline ends came to 13 bases. This CDR3 region has 12 residues. The V gene's germline CDR1 is MNHEY and CDR2 SMNVEV (reference sequence). This chain's CDR3 is CASRRGEREQFF. The CDR3 coding sequence is TGTGCCAGCAGGCGTGGGGAGCGAGAGCAGTTCTTC.

J is TRBJ2-6 and V is TRBV4-2; D may be TRBD2 (5 bases). This CDR3 comprises 16 residues. V was cut by 1 base and J by 2 bases, with 9 bases left in between. Germline V gives CDR1 LGHNA, CDR2 YNFKEQ. CDR3 protein: CASSQGGRAGANVLTF. DNA of the CDR3: TGTGCCAGCAGCCAAGGCGGGCGCGCTGGGGCCAACGTCCTGACTTTC.

This chain links TRBV29-1 with TRBJ2-3; D call uncertain. The CDR3 is 10 amino acids. Germline-derived CDR1 and CDR2 are SQVTM and ANQGSEA. V lost 4 bases, J lost 6 bases, and 5 bases lay in between. In DNA, the CDR3 is TGCAGCGTTGGAAAGGATACGCAGTATTTT. Amino acid sequence: CSVGKDTQYF.

This clonotype was observed a few times. The V gene is TRBV28, the J gene TRBJ1-2, with no clear D. The V end lost 3 bases, the J end lost 7 bases, and 18 bases lay between the germline ends. Germline V gives CDR1 MDHEN, CDR2 SYDVKM. This CDR3 has 15 residues. The CDR3 is CASSFIQLTITGYTF. The CDR3 region has the DNA TGTGCCAGCAGTTTTATACAGCTCACTATAACTGGCTACACCTTC.

This chain joins TRBV7-2 and TRBJ1-5; D is unclear. There are 17 residues in the CDR3. The V end lost 1 base, the J end lost 1 base, and 14 bases lay between the germline ends. Germline CDR1 SGHTA, CDR2 FQGNSA. The CDR3 DNA is TGTGCCAGCAGCTTAGTCCCTGGGCAAGAAAGCAATCAGCCCCAGCATTTT. Its translation: CASSLVPGQESNQPQHF.

J is TRBJ2-2 and V is TRBV5-1; 7 nucleotides align to TRBD1. The CDR3 extends over 16 amino acids. CDR1 is SGHRS, CDR2 YFSETQ, per germline. V was pared by 2 bases and J by 1 base, with 5 bases of the junction left unmatched. The CDR3 region has the DNA TGCGCCAGCAGCTTACAGGGGTCCGTGAACACCGGGGAGCTGTTTTTT. This codes for CASSLQGSVNTGELFF.

The genes are TRBV9 and TRBJ2-3; D possibly uses TRBD1 or TRBD2 (5 bases each). The germline gives CDR1 SGDLS, CDR2 YYNGEE. V was cut by 3 bases and J by 5 bases, with 28 bases left in between. CDR3 length equals 19 residues. The chain's CDR3 is CASSAEGSRGTAWGDTQYF. CDR3 in DNA: TGTGCCAGCAGCGCCGAAGGTAGTCGTGGGACCGCCTGGGGAGATACGCAGTATTTT.

The DNA for the CDR3 is TGTGCCAGCAGTGTGGGGGGAAATGAAGCTTTCTTT. Its protein product is CASSVGGNEAFF. V gene TRBV12-3 or TRBV12-4 combines with J gene TRBJ1-1, with D possibly being TRBD1 (5 bases). The V end lost 5 bases, the J end lost 7 bases, and 11 bases lay between the germline ends. The CDR3 spans 12 residues.

The chain uses TRBV4-1 and TRBJ2-1; a weak D match, TRBD1 (5 bases). This CDR3 is built from 16 residues. Trimming removed 0 bases at V and 4 bases at J, with 13 bases between. The germline V gene encodes CDR1 MGHRA and CDR2 YSYEKL. In DNA form, the CDR3 reads TGCGCCAGCAGCCAAGAGCCGCGACAGCCGTACAATGAGCAGTTCTTC. It yields the protein CASSQEPRQPYNEQFF.

This clonotype was seen just once. This CDR3 is CASSLNSGGSYEQYF. The CDR3 region has the DNA TGTGCCAGCAGTTTAAATAGCGGGGGTTCCTACGAGCAGTACTTC. The chain couples TRBV28 to TRBJ2-7; 9 bases are a match to TRBD2. This CDR3 region has 15 residues. Trimming at V came to 2 bases and at J to 1 base, leaving 3 bases not matched to a gene. Germline V gives CDR1 MDHEN, CDR2 SYDVKM.

In this sample, this clonotype turned up many times. V is TRBV4-2 and J is TRBJ2-1; no reliable D call. Trimming removed 1 base at V and 6 bases at J, with 19 bases between. The CDR3 is 17 amino acids. Germline V lookup: CDR1 LGHNA, CDR2 YNFKEQ. In DNA, the CDR3 is TGTGCCAGCAGCCAAGTTAGGTTTGACGCTATATCCAATGAGCAGTTCTTC. Translated: CASSQVRFDAISNEQFF.

The chain couples TRBV12-3 or TRBV12-4 to TRBJ1-1, with unresolved D. The CDR3 is 15 residues long. V gave up 6 bases and J gave up 1 base, with 15 bases separating them. CDR3 sequence: CASRRASSWNTEAFF. The CDR3 DNA reads as TGTGCCAGCAGGCGTGCTAGTTCCTGGAACACTGAAGCTTTCTTT.

This clonotype showed up just a few times. V usage is TRBV6-1 and J usage is TRBJ1-5; D not certain. V was shortened by 0 bases and J by 6 bases, with 12 bases between the two germline ends. CDR1 and CDR2 (germline): MNHNS, SASEGT. The CDR3 runs to 15 residues. The CDR3 loop reads CASSEAGGDSQPQHF. CDR3 bases: TGTGCCAGCAGTGAAGCTGGAGGAGATTCTCAGCCCCAGCATTTT.

In this sample, this clonotype turned up a few times. The J gene is TRBJ2-5, the V gene TRBV20-1; tentative D call: TRBD2 (5 bases). From germline, CDR1 is DFQATT and CDR2 SNEGSKA (reference sequence). The CDR3 sequence is 13 residues long. V was pared by 5 bases and J by 2 bases, with 12 bases between. The DNA for the CDR3 is TGCAGTGCTCCCTTTCGGGGTCAAGAGACCCAGTACTTC. The encoded protein is CSAPFRGQETQYF.